This TCR beta chain originates from a study of blood T cell repertoires in COVID-19. For the study at large: COVID-19 samples from acute and convalescent phases originated in the United States, Italy and Spain. PBMCs, B-cell-depleted T cells, or T cells were the source of the cDNA or gDNA that made up the material.

The authors' processing: Amplification of reference gene primers provided the estimated nucleated cell counts. Sequenced by immunoSEQ multiplex PCR; TCRdb stores in-frame clones only, minus some. The D gene and trimming were derived from the DNA, and the V and J assignments and clone size from that table. The sample holds about 100,000 clones, just over 85% seen once. The length of the CDR3 is 15 residues. Germline V gene sequence: CDR1 SGDLS, CDR2 YYNGEE. The V gene lost 0 bases and the J gene lost 0 bases, with 7 bases spanning the gap. The rearrangement uses TRBV9 and TRBJ2-1, with D possibly TRBD2 on 6 matching bases. Input material: peripheral blood. The receptor was isolated from a human donor in a cohort sampled during active COVID-19. For the CDR3, the DNA is TGTGCCAGCAGCGTAGTCGGGAGCTCCTACAATGAGCAGTTCTTC. Translation gives CASSVVGSSYNEQFF.